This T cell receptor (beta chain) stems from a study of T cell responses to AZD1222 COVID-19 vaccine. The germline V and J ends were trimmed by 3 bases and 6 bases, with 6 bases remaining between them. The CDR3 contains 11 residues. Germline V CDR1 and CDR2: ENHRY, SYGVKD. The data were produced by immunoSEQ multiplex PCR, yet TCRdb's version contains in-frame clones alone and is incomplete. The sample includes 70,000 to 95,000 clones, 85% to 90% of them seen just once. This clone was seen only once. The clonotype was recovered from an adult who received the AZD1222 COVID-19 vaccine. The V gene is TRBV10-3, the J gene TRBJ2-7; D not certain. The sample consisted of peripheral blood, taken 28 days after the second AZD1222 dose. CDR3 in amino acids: CAISDKLEQYF. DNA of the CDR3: TGTGCCATCAGTGACAAGCTCGAGCAGTACTTC.